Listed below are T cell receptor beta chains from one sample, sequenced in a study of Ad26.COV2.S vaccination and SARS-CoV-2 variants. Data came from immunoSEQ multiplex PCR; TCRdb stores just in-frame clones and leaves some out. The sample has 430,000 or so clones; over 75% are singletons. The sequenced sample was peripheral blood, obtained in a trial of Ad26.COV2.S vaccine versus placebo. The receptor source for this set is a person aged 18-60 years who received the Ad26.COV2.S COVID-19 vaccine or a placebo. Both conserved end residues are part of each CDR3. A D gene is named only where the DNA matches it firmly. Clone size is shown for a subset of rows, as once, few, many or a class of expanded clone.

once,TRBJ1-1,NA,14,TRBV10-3,CAIRLGQLNTEAFF,TGTGCCATCAGGCTCGGGCAGCTGAACACTGAAGCTTTCTTT
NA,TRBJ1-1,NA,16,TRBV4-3,CASSSSLFRENTEAFF,TGCGCCAGCAGCTCTTCCCTGTTCAGGGAGAACACTGAAGCTTTCTTT
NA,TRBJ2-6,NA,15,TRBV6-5,CASRSRGAGANVLTF,TGTGCCAGCAGGTCCAGGGGAGCTGGGGCCAACGTCCTGACTTTC
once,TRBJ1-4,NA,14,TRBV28,CASRPGPGSEKLFF,TGTGCCAGCAGACCAGGGCCAGGGAGTGAAAAACTGTTTTTT
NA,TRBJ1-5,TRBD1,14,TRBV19,CASTLGQNNQPQHF,TGTGCCAGTACCCTGGGACAGAACAATCAGCCCCAGCATTTT
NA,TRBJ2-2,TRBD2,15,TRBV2,CASTRTSFVSGELFF,TGTGCCAGCACCAGGACTAGCTTTGTCTCCGGGGAGCTGTTTTTT
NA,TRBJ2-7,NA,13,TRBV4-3,CASSQGRGEEQYF,TGCGCCAGCAGCCAAGGAAGGGGTGAAGAGCAGTACTTC
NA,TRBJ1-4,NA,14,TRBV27,CASSFGTNNEKLFF,TGTGCCAGCAGTTTTGGCACGAATAATGAAAAACTGTTTTTT
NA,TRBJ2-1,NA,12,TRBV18,CASSLSGNEQFF,TGTGCCAGCTCCCTTAGCGGCAATGAGCAGTTCTTC
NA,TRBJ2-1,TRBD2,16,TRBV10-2,CASSETTSGYYNEQFF,TGCGCCAGCAGTGAGACGACTAGCGGCTACTACAATGAGCAGTTCTTC
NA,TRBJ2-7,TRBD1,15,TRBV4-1,CASSPRTGLGSEQYF,TGCGCCAGCAGCCCCCGGACAGGTTTGGGGTCCGAGCAGTACTTC
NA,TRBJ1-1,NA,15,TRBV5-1,CASSLDGRVGTEAFF,TGCGCCAGCAGCTTGGACGGTAGGGTGGGCACTGAAGCTTTCTTT
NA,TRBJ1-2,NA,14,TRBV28,CASSFPGDYYGYTF,TGTGCCAGCAGTTTTCCAGGGGACTACTATGGCTACACCTTC
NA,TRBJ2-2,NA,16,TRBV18,CASSPPRGGATGELFF,TGTGCCAGCTCACCTCCGAGAGGCGGGGCCACCGGGGAGCTGTTTTTT
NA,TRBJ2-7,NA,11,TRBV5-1,CASSSRWVQYF,TGCGCCAGCAGCTCGCGCTGGGTGCAGTACTTC
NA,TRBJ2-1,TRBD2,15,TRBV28,CASSILAGGVDEQFF,TGTGCCAGCAGTATACTAGCGGGAGGTGTCGATGAGCAGTTCTTC
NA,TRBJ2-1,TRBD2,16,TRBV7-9,CASSPEALADYTEQFF,TGTGCCAGCAGCCCAGAGGCACTAGCGGACTACACTGAGCAGTTCTTC
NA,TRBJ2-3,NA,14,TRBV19,CASRRGSSTDTQYF,TGTGCCAGTAGGAGGGGATCGTCCACAGATACGCAGTATTTT
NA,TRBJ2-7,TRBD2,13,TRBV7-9,CASSLVWGGEQYF,TGTGCCAGCAGCTTAGTTTGGGGGGGCGAGCAGTACTTC
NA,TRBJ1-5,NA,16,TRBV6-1,CASSDYSGVSNQPQHF,TGTGCCAGCAGTGACTATTCCGGGGTTAGCAATCAGCCCCAGCATTTT
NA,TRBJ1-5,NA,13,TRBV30,CAWSVGYNQPQHF,TGTGCCTGGAGTGTGGGTTACAATCAGCCCCAGCATTTT
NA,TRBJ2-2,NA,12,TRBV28,CASTQRTGELFF,TGTGCCAGCACCCAAAGAACCGGGGAGCTGTTTTTT
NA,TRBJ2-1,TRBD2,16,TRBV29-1,CSVDYTWGGAYNEQFF,TGCAGCGTTGACTATACATGGGGGGGAGCCTACAATGAGCAGTTCTTC
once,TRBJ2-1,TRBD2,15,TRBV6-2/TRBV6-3,CASSLPSGSLDEQFF,TGTGCCAGCAGCCTCCCTAGCGGGAGTTTAGATGAGCAGTTCTTC
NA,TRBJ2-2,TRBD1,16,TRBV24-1,CATSDRDRARTGELFF,TGTGCCACCAGTGATCGCGACAGGGCTCGTACCGGGGAGCTGTTTTTT
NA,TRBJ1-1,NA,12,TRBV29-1,CSVDGGGTEAFF,TGCAGCGTTGACGGGGGAGGCACTGAAGCTTTCTTT
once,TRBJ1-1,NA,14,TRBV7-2,CASSLGGRNTEAFF,TGTGCCAGCAGCTTAGGCGGGCGGAACACTGAAGCTTTCTTT
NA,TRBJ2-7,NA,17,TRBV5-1,CASRRNPSAQGSYEQYF,TGCGCCAGCAGGCGCAACCCTAGCGCCCAGGGGTCCTACGAGCAGTACTTC
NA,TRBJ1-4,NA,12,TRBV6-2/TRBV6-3,CASSNGGEKLFF,TGTGCCAGCAGCAACGGGGGTGAAAAACTGTTTTTT
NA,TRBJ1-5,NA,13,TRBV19,CASTEVSNQPQHF,TGTGCCAGCACGGAAGTTAGCAATCAGCCCCAGCATTTT
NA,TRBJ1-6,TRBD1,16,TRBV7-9,CASSAHAGQEITPLHF,TGTGCCAGCAGCGCCCATGCGGGACAGGAGATCACACCCCTCCACTTT
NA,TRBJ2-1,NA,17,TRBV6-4,CASSDSYYGGSYNEQFF,TGTGCCAGCAGTGACTCTTATTATGGGGGCTCCTACAATGAGCAGTTCTTC
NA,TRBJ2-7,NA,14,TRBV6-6,CASSYTQDTYEQYF,TGTGCCAGCAGTTATACACAGGATACCTACGAGCAGTACTTC
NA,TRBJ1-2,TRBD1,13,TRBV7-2,CASSQTGFYGYTF,TGTGCCAGCAGCCAGACAGGGTTTTATGGCTACACCTTC
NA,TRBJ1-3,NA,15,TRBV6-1,CASSDDRNSGNTIYF,TGTGCCAGCAGTGATGACAGGAACTCTGGAAACACCATATATTTT
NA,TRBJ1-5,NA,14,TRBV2,CASSASSGVQPQHF,TGTGCCAGCAGCGCAAGCTCCGGGGTCCAGCCCCAGCATTTT
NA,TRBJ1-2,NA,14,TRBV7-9,CASSVNHQSYGYTF,TGTGCCAGCAGCGTCAATCATCAGTCCTATGGCTACACCTTC
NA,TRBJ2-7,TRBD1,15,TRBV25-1,CASSEGQGATYEQYF,TGTGCCAGCAGTGAGGGACAGGGGGCCACCTACGAGCAGTACTTC
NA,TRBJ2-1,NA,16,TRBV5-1,CASSPGGQSSYNEQFF,TGCGCCAGCAGCCCGGGGGGCCAAAGCTCCTACAATGAGCAGTTCTTC
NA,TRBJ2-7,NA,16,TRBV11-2,CASSLDSGRFSYEQYF,TGTGCCAGCAGCTTAGATTCTGGGCGGTTCTCCTACGAGCAGTACTTC
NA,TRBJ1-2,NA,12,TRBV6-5,CASSTGRNGYTF,TGTGCCAGCAGTACGGGGAGGAATGGCTACACCTTC
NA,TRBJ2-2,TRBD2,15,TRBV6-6,CASSYAGGNTGELFF,TGTGCCAGCAGTTATGCGGGGGGGAACACCGGGGAGCTGTTTTTT
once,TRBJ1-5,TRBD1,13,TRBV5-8,CASSWDREGPQHF,TGTGCCAGCAGCTGGGACAGGGAAGGACCCCAGCATTTT
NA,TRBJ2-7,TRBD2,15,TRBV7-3,CASSAQPTSGDEQYF,TGTGCCAGCAGCGCCCAACCTACTAGCGGGGACGAGCAGTACTTC
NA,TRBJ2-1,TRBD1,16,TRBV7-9,CASSFTTGGPRNEQFF,TGTGCCAGCAGCTTCACCACAGGGGGCCCCAGAAATGAGCAGTTCTTC
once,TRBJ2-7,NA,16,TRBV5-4,CASSLGTGQSSYEQYF,TGTGCCAGCAGCTTGGGAACAGGCCAGAGCTCCTACGAGCAGTACTTC
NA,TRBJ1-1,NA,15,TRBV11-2,CASSLDYSGNTEAFF,TGTGCCAGCAGCTTAGATTACAGTGGGAACACTGAAGCTTTCTTT
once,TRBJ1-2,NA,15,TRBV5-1,CASSSGQIVNYGYTF,TGCGCCAGCAGCTCAGGACAGATCGTTAACTATGGCTACACCTTC
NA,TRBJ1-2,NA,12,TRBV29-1,CSVRAGEYGYTF,TGCAGCGTCAGGGCAGGGGAGTATGGCTACACCTTC
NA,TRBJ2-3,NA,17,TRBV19,CASSLRTLTYRTDTQYF,TGTGCCAGTAGTCTCCGGACCCTGACCTACCGCACAGATACGCAGTATTTT
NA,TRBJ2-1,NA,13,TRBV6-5,CATAGRNYNEQFF,TGTGCCACTGCGGGACGGAATTACAATGAGCAGTTCTTC
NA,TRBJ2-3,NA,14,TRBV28,CASSFTGHTDTQYF,TGTGCCAGCAGTTTCACGGGCCACACAGATACGCAGTATTTT
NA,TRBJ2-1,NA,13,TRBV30,CAGVLDSYNEQFF,TGTGCCGGGGTTTTGGACAGCTACAATGAGCAGTTCTTC
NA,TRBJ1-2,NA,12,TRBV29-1,CSVPRRGGGYTF,TGCAGCGTGCCCCGTCGGGGAGGGGGCTACACCTTC